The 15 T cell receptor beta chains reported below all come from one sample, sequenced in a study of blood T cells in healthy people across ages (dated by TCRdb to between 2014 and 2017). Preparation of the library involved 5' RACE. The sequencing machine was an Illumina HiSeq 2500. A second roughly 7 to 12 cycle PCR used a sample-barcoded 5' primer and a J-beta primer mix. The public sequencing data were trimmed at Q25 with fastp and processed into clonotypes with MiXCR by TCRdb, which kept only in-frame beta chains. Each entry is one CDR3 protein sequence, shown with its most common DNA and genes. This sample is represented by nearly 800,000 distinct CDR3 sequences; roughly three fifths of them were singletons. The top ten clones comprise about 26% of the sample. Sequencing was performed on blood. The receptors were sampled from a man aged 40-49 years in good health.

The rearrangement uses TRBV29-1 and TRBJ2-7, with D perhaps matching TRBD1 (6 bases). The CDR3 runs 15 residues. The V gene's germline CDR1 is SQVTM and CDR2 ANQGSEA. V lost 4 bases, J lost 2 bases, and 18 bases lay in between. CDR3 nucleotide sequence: TGCAGCGTTGTACTCGCACAGGGTGGTACCTACGAGCAGTACTTC. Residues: CSVVLAQGGTYEQYF.

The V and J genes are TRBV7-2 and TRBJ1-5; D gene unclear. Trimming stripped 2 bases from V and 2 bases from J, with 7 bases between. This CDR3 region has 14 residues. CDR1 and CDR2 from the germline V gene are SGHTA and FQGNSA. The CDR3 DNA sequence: TGTGCCAGCAGCTTAAAAAGGGGCAATCAGCCCCAGCATTTT. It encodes CASSLKRGNQPQHF.

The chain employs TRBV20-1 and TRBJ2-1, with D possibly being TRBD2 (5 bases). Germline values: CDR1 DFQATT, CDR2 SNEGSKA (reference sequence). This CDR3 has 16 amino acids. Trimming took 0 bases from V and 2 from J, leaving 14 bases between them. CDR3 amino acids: CSARDGRTYTYNEQFF. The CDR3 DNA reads TGCAGTGCTAGAGATGGGCGGACTTACACCTACAATGAGCAGTTCTTC.

The chain's CDR3 is CATSRTTTYEQYF. As DNA, the CDR3 is TGTGCCACCAGCAGGACTACCACCTACGAGCAGTACTTC. The genes are TRBV15 and TRBJ2-7, with D maybe TRBD2 (5 bases). Germline CDR1 and CDR2: LNHNV and YYDKDF (reference sequence). CDR3 length equals 13 residues. V shed 3 bases and J shed 2 bases, with 8 bases lying between them.

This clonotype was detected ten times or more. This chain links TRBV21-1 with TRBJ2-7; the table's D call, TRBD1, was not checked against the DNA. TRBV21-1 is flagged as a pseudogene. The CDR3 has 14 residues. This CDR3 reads CASSSTGPSYEQYF. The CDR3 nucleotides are TGTGCCAGCAGCTCGACAGGGCCGTCCTACGAGCAGTACTTC.

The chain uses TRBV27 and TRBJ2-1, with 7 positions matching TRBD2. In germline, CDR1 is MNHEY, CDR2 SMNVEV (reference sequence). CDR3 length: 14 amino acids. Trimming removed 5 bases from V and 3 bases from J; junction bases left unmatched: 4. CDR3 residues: CASSISGVYNEQFF. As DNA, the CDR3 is TGTGCCAGCAGTATCAGCGGGGTCTACAATGAGCAGTTCTTC.

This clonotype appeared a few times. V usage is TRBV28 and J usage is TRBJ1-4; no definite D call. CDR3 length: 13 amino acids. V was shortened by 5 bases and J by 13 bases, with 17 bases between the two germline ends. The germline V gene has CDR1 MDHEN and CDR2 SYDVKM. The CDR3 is CASSPLGHPRLFF. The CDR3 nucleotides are TGTGCCAGCAGTCCCCTCGGGCACCCTCGACTGTTTTTT. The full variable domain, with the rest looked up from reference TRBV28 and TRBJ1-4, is DVKVTQSSRYLVKRTGEKVFLECVQDMDHENMFWYRQDPGLGLRLIYFSYDVKMKEKGDIPEGYSVSREKKERFSLILESASTNQTSMYLCASSPLGHPRLFFGSGTQLSVL.

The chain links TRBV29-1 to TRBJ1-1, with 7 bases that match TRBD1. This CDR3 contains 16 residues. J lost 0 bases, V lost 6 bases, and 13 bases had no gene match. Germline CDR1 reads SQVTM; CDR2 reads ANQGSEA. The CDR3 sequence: CSVTVQGRGLNTEAFF. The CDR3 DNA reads TGCAGCGTCACCGTACAGGGGAGGGGCTTGAACACTGAAGCTTTCTTT.

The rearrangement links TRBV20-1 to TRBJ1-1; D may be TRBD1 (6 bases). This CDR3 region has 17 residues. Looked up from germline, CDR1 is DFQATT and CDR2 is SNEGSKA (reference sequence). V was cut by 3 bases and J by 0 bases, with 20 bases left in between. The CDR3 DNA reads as TGCAGTGCTAGGGGCCCCAGGGCAGGGGCCCTGAACACTGAAGCTTTCTTT. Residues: CSARGPRAGALNTEAFF.

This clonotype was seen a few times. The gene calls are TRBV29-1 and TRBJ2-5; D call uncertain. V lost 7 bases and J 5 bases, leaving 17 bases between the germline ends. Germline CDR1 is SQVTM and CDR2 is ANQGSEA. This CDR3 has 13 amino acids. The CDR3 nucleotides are TGCAGCGGATCAGCCGTCGTGGGGGAGACCCAGTACTTC. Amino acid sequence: CSGSAVVGETQYF.

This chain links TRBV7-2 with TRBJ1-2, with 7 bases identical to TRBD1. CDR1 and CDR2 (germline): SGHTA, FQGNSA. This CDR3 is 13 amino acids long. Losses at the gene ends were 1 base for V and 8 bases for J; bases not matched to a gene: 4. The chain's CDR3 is CASSLVGGQGYTF. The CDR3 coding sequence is TGTGCCAGCAGCTTAGTGGGGGGACAGGGCTACACCTTC.

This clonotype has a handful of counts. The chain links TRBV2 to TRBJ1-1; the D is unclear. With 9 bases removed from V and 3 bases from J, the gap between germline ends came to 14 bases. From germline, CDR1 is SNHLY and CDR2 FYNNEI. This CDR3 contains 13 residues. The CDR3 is CARKDAGHTEAFF. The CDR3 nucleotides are TGTGCCAGGAAGGACGCGGGCCACACTGAAGCTTTCTTT. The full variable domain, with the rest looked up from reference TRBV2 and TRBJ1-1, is EPEVTQTPSHQVTQMGQEVILRCVPISNHLYFYWYRQILGQKVEFLVSFYNNEISEKSEIFDDQFSVERPDGSNFTLKIRSTKLEDSAMYFCARKDAGHTEAFFGQGTRLTVV.

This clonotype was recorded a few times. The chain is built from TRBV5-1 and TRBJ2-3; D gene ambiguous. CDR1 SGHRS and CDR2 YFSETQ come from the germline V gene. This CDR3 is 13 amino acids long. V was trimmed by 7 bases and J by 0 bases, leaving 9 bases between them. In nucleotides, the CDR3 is TGCGCCAGCTGGGATCTCAGCACAGATACGCAGTATTTT. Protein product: CASWDLSTDTQYF. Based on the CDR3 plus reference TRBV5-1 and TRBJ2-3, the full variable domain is KAGVTQTPRYLIKTRGQQVTLSCSPISGHRSVSWYQQTPGQGLQFLFEYFSETQRNKGNFPGRFSGRQFSNSRSEMNVSTLELGDSALYLCASWDLSTDTQYFGPGTRLTVL.

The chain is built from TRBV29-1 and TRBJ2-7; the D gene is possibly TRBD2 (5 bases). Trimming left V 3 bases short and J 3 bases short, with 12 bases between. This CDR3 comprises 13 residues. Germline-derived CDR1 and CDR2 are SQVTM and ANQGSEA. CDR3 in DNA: TGCAGCGTTGAGGCGGAAGGAGGCTACGAGCAGTACTTC. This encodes CSVEAEGGYEQYF.

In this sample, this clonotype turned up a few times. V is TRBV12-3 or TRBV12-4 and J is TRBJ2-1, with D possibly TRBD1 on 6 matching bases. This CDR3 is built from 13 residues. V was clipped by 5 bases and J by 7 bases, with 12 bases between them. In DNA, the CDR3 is TGTGCCAGCAGTGTACGGACAGTTAATGAGCAGTTCTTC. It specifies CASSVRTVNEQFF.